The 18 T cell receptor beta chains reported below all come from one sample, sequenced in a study of blood T cell repertoires in COVID-19. The repertoire was sequenced with immunoSEQ multiplex PCR; TCRdb's copy has only in-frame clones and lacks some. The data hold some 300,000 clones, with around 90% observed a single time. Source material: peripheral blood. The origin of the receptors is a woman in her forties or fifties with COVID-19, enrolled during active disease.

The chain couples TRBV3-1 (or the pseudogene TRBV3-2) to TRBJ2-5, with 9 nucleotides matching TRBD2. Germline V gene sequence: CDR1 LGHDT, CDR2 YNNKEL (reference sequence). The CDR3 has 15 amino acids. Trimming removed 3 bases from V and 4 bases from J; junction bases left unmatched: 6. For the CDR3, the DNA is TGTGCCAGCAGCCAGGGGACTAGCCTTACAGAGACCCAGTACTTC. This gives the protein CASSQGTSLTETQYF.

J is TRBJ1-5 and V is TRBV27; TRBD1 agrees at 7 bases. Germline assignment: CDR1 MNHEY and CDR2 SMNVEV (reference sequence). The trim removed 8 bases at V and 9 bases at J, leaving 10 bases unmatched. There are 13 residues in the CDR3. This CDR3 is CASRDSSLGPQHF. DNA of the CDR3: TGTGCCAGCCGGGACAGCTCCCTAGGGCCCCAGCATTTT.

Here the CDR3 reads CASSQSKGHQFF. CDR3 coding DNA: TGTGCCAGCAGCCAATCTAAGGGACACCAGTTCTTC. The V and J genes are TRBV3-1 (or the pseudogene TRBV3-2) and TRBJ2-1, with a weak D call TRBD1 (6 bases). The CDR3 has 12 residues. The V gene lost 2 bases and the J gene lost 13 bases, with 12 bases spanning the gap. Germline CDR1 is LGHDT and CDR2 is YNNKEL (reference sequence).

The chain joins TRBV7-2 to TRBJ2-1; no clear D gene. This CDR3 is built from 15 residues. Trimming shortened V by 4 bases and J by 5 bases, and 15 bases separated the two germline ends. The germline CDR1 and CDR2 sequences are SGHTA and FQGNSA. CDR3 sequence: CASSSPGTIHNEQFF. CDR3 nucleotide sequence: TGTGCCAGCAGCTCCCCCGGTACTATTCACAATGAGCAGTTCTTC.

This chain connects TRBV7-2 to TRBJ1-5; 7 bases line up with TRBD1. Germline CDR1 is SGHTA and CDR2 is FQGNSA. J was trimmed by 3 bases and V by 3 bases; bases with no gene match: 8. The CDR3 runs to 16 residues. The CDR3 spells CASSLTGLQDNQPQHF. CDR3 bases: TGTGCCAGCAGCTTGACAGGGTTACAGGACAATCAGCCCCAGCATTTT. The whole variable domain, filled in from reference TRBV7-2 and TRBJ1-5, reads GAGVSQSPSNKVTEKGKDVELRCDPISGHTALYWYRQSLGQGLEFLIYFQGNSAPDKSGLPSDRFSAERTGGSVSTLTIQRTQQEDSAVYLCASSLTGLQDNQPQHFGDGTRLSIL.

A single count supports this clone. The V call is TRBV5-1, the J call TRBJ1-2; 9 bases are a match to TRBD1. Germline V gene lookup returns CDR1 SGHRS and CDR2 YFSETQ. V lost 5 bases and J lost 7; bases outside the gene matches: 9. This CDR3 spans 14 amino acids. CDR3 sequence (DNA): TGCGCCAGCAGTACCGGGACAGGGCCGGGTGGCTACACCTTC. Residues: CASSTGTGPGGYTF.

The rearrangement uses TRBV6-6 and TRBJ1-1; D unclear. This CDR3 spans 13 amino acids. Trimming took off 4 bases at V and 4 bases at J, with 10 bases between the two ends. The germline gives CDR1 MNHNY, CDR2 SVGAGI (reference sequence). This CDR3 is CASSLRELTEAFF. The CDR3, as DNA: TGTGCCAGCAGTTTGAGGGAACTCACTGAAGCTTTCTTT.

The chain combines TRBV7-6 with TRBJ2-7; 7 bases map to TRBD2. CDR3 length: 14 amino acids. Germline CDR1 reads SGHVS; CDR2 reads FNYEAQ. With 4 bases clipped from V and 7 bases from J, the junction kept 10 bases outside the gene matches. CDR3 region: CASSSRGRAWEQYF. The CDR3 DNA reads as TGTGCCAGCAGCTCCCGGGGGAGGGCCTGGGAGCAGTACTTC.

The rearrangement links TRBV6-5 to TRBJ2-3, with a weak D call TRBD1 (6 bases). Trimming took off 6 bases at V and 1 base at J, with 14 bases between the two ends. The germline gives CDR1 MNHEY, CDR2 SVGAGI. CDR3 length: 15 residues. The CDR3 coding sequence is TGTGCCAGCAGGCGTCAGGGGTTGGGCACAGATACGCAGTATTTT. Translation: CASRRQGLGTDTQYF.

This sequence joins TRBV25-1 and TRBJ2-7, with a tentative D call TRBD2 (6 bases). This CDR3 is built from 16 residues. V was shortened by 6 bases and J by 0 bases, with 18 bases between the two germline ends. Looked up from germline, CDR1 is MGHDK and CDR2 is SYGVNS. The chain's CDR3 is CASRSTVSRDSYEQYF. The CDR3 nucleotides are TGTGCCAGCAGGTCAACCGTCTCGCGGGACTCCTACGAGCAGTACTTC.

The chain is built from TRBV6-2 or TRBV6-3 and TRBJ2-2; D not resolved. There are 12 residues in the CDR3. The germline V gene encodes CDR1 MNHEY and CDR2 SVGEGT. Trimming took off 5 bases at V and 2 bases at J, with 3 bases between the two ends. The DNA of the CDR3 is TGTGCCAGCAGTCATAACACCGGGGAGCTGTTTTTT. Translating it yields CASSHNTGELFF.

The chain uses TRBV11-2 and TRBJ1-1; D uncertain. The CDR3 totals 14 residues. Germline CDR1 reads SGHAT; CDR2 reads FQNNGV. V was shortened by 2 bases and J by 4 bases, with 11 bases between the two germline ends. In nucleotides, the CDR3 is TGTGCCAGCAGCTTATGGGCGCGGGGCACTGAAGCTTTCTTT. Protein: CASSLWARGTEAFF.

This clone was seen only once. The chain links TRBV30 to TRBJ2-5; D possibly corresponds to TRBD2 (6 bases). The CDR3 consists of 15 residues. From germline, CDR1 is GTSNPN and CDR2 SVGIG (reference sequence). Trimming shortened V by 4 bases and J by 1 base, and 16 bases separated the two germline ends. The CDR3 nucleotides are TGTGCCTGGACCCGGGAGCTTGCGGCCCAAGAGACCCAGTACTTC. This translates into CAWTRELAAQETQYF.

This chain uses TRBV12-3 or TRBV12-4 with TRBJ2-7; possibly TRBD1 for D (5 bases). V was clipped by 3 bases and J by 2 bases, with 8 bases between them. This CDR3 has 13 amino acids. The CDR3 is CASSLGPTYEQYF. For the CDR3, the DNA is TGTGCCAGCAGTTTGGGGCCGACCTACGAGCAGTACTTC.

The V gene is TRBV30, the J gene TRBJ1-2; D perhaps matches TRBD1 (6 bases). The V end was cut by 0 bases, the J end by 4 bases, with 18 bases between. The CDR3 has 16 amino acids. Per the germline V gene, CDR1 is GTSNPN and CDR2 is SVGIG (reference sequence). CDR3 region: CAWSVQGISPPYGYTF. The CDR3 DNA is TGTGCCTGGAGTGTACAGGGAATCTCTCCTCCCTATGGCTACACCTTC.

This clone has a handful of counts. J is TRBJ2-2 and V is TRBV18; D is ambiguous. Deletions cut 2 bases from V and 0 bases from J, with 10 bases between. Germline assignment: CDR1 KGHSH and CDR2 LQKENI. The CDR3 contains 16 residues. CDR3 coding DNA: TGTGCCAGCTCACCAATACAGAAGTCGAACACCGGGGAGCTGTTTTTT. It specifies CASSPIQKSNTGELFF.

The chain employs TRBV6-5 and TRBJ2-7; TRBD1 aligns across 9 bases. CDR3 length equals 14 residues. CDR1 is MNHEY, CDR2 SVGAGI, per germline. Trimming took 2 bases from V and 6 from J; bases not matched to a gene: 5. CDR3 sequence reads: CASSYGTGGIEQYF. DNA for the CDR3: TGTGCCAGCAGTTACGGAACAGGGGGCATCGAGCAGTACTTC.

The chain recombines TRBV7-9 with TRBJ2-1; 7 bases are a match to TRBD2. With V trimmed by 2 bases and J by 9 bases, 7 bases remained unmatched. This CDR3 is built from 14 residues. Germline lookup yields CDR1 SEHNR and CDR2 FQNEAQ (reference sequence). The CDR3: CASSLSAGVFEQFF. Written as DNA, the CDR3 is TGTGCCAGCAGCTTATCGGCGGGAGTGTTTGAGCAGTTCTTC.